The source of this TCR beta chain is a study of T cells after yellow fever vaccination. CDR1 and CDR2 from the germline V gene are SGHRS and YFSETQ. J was trimmed by 2 bases and V by 3 bases; bases with no gene match: 5. The CDR3 extends over 15 amino acids. This clonotype appeared many times. The target antigen is unknown. TCR cDNA, made by 5'RACE template switching, carried an added universal primer site and UMIs. TCRdb reprocessed the 5' RACE reads with MiXCR, giving one entry per CDR3 protein. The top ten clones hold 20% to 25% of a sample with over 300,000 distinct CDR3 sequences, around 4% of them seen once. Study-level findings and limits: In post-booster samples, most primary-vaccination clones reappeared (about 95% CD4, approximately 91% CD8).

The chain employs TRBV5-1 and TRBJ2-3; 8 bases map to TRBD2. The TCR comes from a man between 18 and 35 years old who received the YFV17D yellow fever vaccine. The sample in question was PBMCs, obtained on the day of the yellow fever booster vaccination. Here the CDR3 reads CASSWSGGDTDTQYF. CDR3 DNA: TGCGCCAGCAGCTGGAGCGGGGGTGACACAGATACGCAGTATTTT.